Following are 13 T cell receptor beta chains from one sample sequenced in a study of Tregs in tolerant kidney transplant recipients. Measured with immunoSEQ multiplex PCR; TCRdb has only the in-frame clones, and not every one. This sample's table has about 48,000 clones. The sequencing here drew on CD4+ T cells from blood, taken before the transplant. The receptors come from a human donor who received a combined kidney and bone marrow transplant.

With respect to this clone: The observed sequence ends 3 residues before the CDR3 terminus, with the missing tail filled in from the germline J gene. The chain combines TRBV7-9 with TRBJ2-3; 9 nucleotides align to TRBD2. The germline gives CDR1 SEHNR, CDR2 FQNEAQ (reference sequence). The V and J ends lost 5 bases and 5 bases, in that order; junction bases with no gene match: 8. This CDR3 spans 15 amino acids. The part of the CDR3 DNA that was read is TGTGCCAGCAGCAAAACTGCGGGAGGGAGAGATACG. The encoded protein is CASSKTAGGRDT. In full, the CDR3 is CASSKTAGGRDTQYF.

In the case of this clone: The read ends 3 residues shy of where the CDR3 ends; the end is completed using the germline J gene. This chain connects TRBV7-3 to TRBJ2-1; TRBD2 matches at 15 bases. This CDR3 region has 16 residues. Losses at the gene ends were 4 bases for V and 7 bases for J; bases not matched to a gene: 5. Germline-derived CDR1 and CDR2 are SGHTA and FQGTGA. The covered CDR3 bases are TGTGCCAGCAGCTCGTGGACTAGCGGGAGGGAGAATGAG. The encoded protein is CASSSWTSGRENE. The CDR3 in its entirety is CASSSWTSGRENEQFF.

Note on this clone: The missing CDR3 end, 3 residues past where the read stops, is filled in from the germline J gene. The chain couples TRBV19 to TRBJ2-1; 12 nucleotides align to TRBD2. The CDR3 is 15 residues long. Germline V lookup: CDR1 LNHDA, CDR2 SQIVND (reference sequence). Trimming took 4 bases from V and 5 from J; bases not matched to a gene: 3. The covered CDR3 bases are TGTGCCAGTAGTAGGGGACTAGCGGGCAACAATGAG. Amino acids: CASSRGLAGNNE. In full, the CDR3 is CASSRGLAGNNEQFF.

On this clone itself: Read coverage stops 3 residues before the CDR3 terminus; the germline J gene supplies the remainder. The chain joins TRBV30 to TRBJ1-1; the D gene is possibly TRBD1 (6 bases). Trimming took 3 bases from V and 2 from J, leaving 16 bases between them. There are 15 residues in the CDR3. Germline V CDR1 and CDR2: GTSNPN, SVGIG (reference sequence). CDR3 DNA (partial): TGTGCCTGGAGCTATACGGGACACAAAAACACTGAA. Its translation: CAWSYTGHKNTE. The entire CDR3 sequence reads CAWSYTGHKNTEAFF.

As to this clone: Read sequence stops 3 residues before the CDR3 end, and the germline J gene provides the missing end. This chain connects TRBV14 to TRBJ2-7, with D possibly being TRBD2 (7 bases). The ends were cut back, 6 bases at V and 3 bases at J, with 18 bases in the middle. Germline lookup yields CDR1 SGHDN and CDR2 FVKESK. The CDR3 is made up of 15 amino acids. The CDR3 sequence: CASSHSRGGGYEQYF. Incomplete CDR3 DNA: TGTGCCAGCAGTCATTCGAGGGGGGGAGGCTACGAG.

As regards this clone: The read ends 3 residues shy of where the CDR3 ends; the end is completed using the germline J gene. The rearrangement uses TRBV14 and TRBJ2-1; D is ambiguous. The CDR3 length is 13 residues. Trimming stripped 1 base from V and 7 bases from J, with 8 bases between. Germline V gives CDR1 SGHDN, CDR2 FVKESK. CDR3 sequence reads: CASSQGAGNEQFF. The part of the CDR3 DNA that was read is TGTGCCAGCAGCCAAGGGGCCGGAAATGAG.

In regard to this clone: The DNA ends 3 residues before the CDR3 does, and the rest of the CDR3 is filled in from the germline J gene. V usage is TRBV2 and J usage is TRBJ2-2, with 14 bases matching TRBD2. Trimming cost V 6 bases and J 7 bases; bases outside gene matches: 7. In germline, CDR1 is SNHLY, CDR2 FYNNEI. The CDR3 has 16 amino acids. This chain's CDR3 is CASSRLAGGLGGELFF. The CDR3 bases that were read are TGTGCCAGCAGCCGACTAGCGGGAGGGCTAGGCGGGGAG. The full variable domain, its missing parts supplied by reference TRBV2 and TRBJ2-2, is EPEVTQTPSHQVTQMGQEVILRCVPISNHLYFYWYRQILGQKVEFLVSFYNNEISEKSEIFDDQFSVERPDGSNFTLKIRSTKLEDSAMYFCASSRLAGGLGGELFFGEGSRLTVL.

As concerns this clone: The missing CDR3 end, 3 residues past where the read stops, is filled in from the germline J gene. The rearrangement joins TRBV5-1 to TRBJ1-1; D uncertain. The CDR3 runs to 11 residues. The ends were cut back, 5 bases at V and 7 bases at J, with 9 bases in the middle. From germline, CDR1 is SGHRS and CDR2 YFSETQ. The CDR3 bases that were read are TGCGCCAGCAGTTCGAGCTATGAA. Translating gives CASSSSYE. Given in full, the CDR3 is CASSSSYEAFF. Complete variable domain (other parts from reference TRBV5-1 and TRBJ1-1): KAGVTQTPRYLIKTRGQQVTLSCSPISGHRSVSWYQQTPGQGLQFLFEYFSETQRNKGNFPGRFSGRQFSNSRSEMNVSTLELGDSALYLCASSSSYEAFFGQGTRLTVV.

Worth noting for this clone: The read stops 3 residues short of the end of the CDR3; the missing end is completed from the germline J gene. The chain joins TRBV30 to TRBJ2-7; maybe TRBD2 (5 bases). The CDR3 consists of 12 residues. Germline V gene data show CDR1 as GTSNPN and CDR2 as SVGIG (reference sequence). The germline V and J ends were trimmed by 2 bases and 4 bases, with 9 bases remaining between them. The chain's CDR3 is CAWSPEGYEQYF. Partial CDR3 DNA: TGTGCCTGGAGTCCAGAGGGTTACGAG.

The CDR3 bases that were read are TGCGCCAGCAGCTTATCCGAGGGTGGGTACGAG. Its translation: CASSLSEGGYE. The whole CDR3 protein is CASSLSEGGYEQYF. The chain joins TRBV5-1 to TRBJ2-7; a possible D gene is TRBD2 (5 bases). The read stops 3 residues short of the end of the CDR3; the missing end is completed from the germline J gene. Per the germline V gene, CDR1 is SGHRS and CDR2 is YFSETQ. The ends were cut back, 2 bases at V and 4 bases at J, with 13 bases in the middle. The CDR3 has 14 residues. The whole variable domain, filled in from reference TRBV5-1 and TRBJ2-7, reads KAGVTQTPRYLIKTRGQQVTLSCSPISGHRSVSWYQQTPGQGLQFLFEYFSETQRNKGNFPGRFSGRQFSNSRSEMNVSTLELGDSALYLCASSLSEGGYEQYFGPGTRLTVT.

A word on this clone: The DNA ends 3 residues before the CDR3 does, and the rest of the CDR3 is filled in from the germline J gene. This chain connects TRBV18 to TRBJ2-7; 7 bases align to TRBD1. Germline V gene data show CDR1 as KGHSH and CDR2 as LQKENI. There are 15 residues in the CDR3. V was clipped by 1 base and J by 3 bases; unmatched bases: 6. The CDR3: CASSPRGTELYEQYF. The CDR3 bases that were read are TGTGCCAGCTCACCACGGGGGACAGAACTCTACGAG.

In regard to this clone: The sequenced fragment ends 3 residues before the CDR3 boundary, so the rest is inferred from the germline J gene. This chain uses TRBV20-1 with TRBJ2-1, with 8 bases fitting TRBD2. Trimming took 6 bases from V and 4 from J; bases not matched to a gene: 5. Germline V gene sequence: CDR1 DFQATT, CDR2 SNEGSKA (reference sequence). The CDR3 has 13 amino acids. CDR3 bases read: TGCAGTGCATCTAGCGGGCATTACAATGAG. Translating gives CSASSGHYNE. The full CDR3 is CSASSGHYNEQFF.

Regarding this clone: Coverage ceases 3 residues before the CDR3 finishes, and the germline J gene fills in the end. V is TRBV7-2 and J is TRBJ2-7, with 9 bases that match TRBD2. V trimming: 0 bases; J trimming: 2 bases; junction bases outside the gene matches: 11. Germline CDR1 and CDR2: SGHTA and FQGNSA. There are 18 residues in the CDR3. CDR3 sequence: CASSLARVAGDKAYEQYF. The DNA read from the CDR3 is TGTGCCAGCAGCTTAGCGAGGGTAGCGGGAGACAAAGCCTACGAG.